These T cell receptor beta chains were read from a single sample in a study of T cell responses to AZD1222 COVID-19 vaccine. Assay used: immunoSEQ multiplex PCR; TCRdb lists only in-frame clones, some missing. The table records about 150,000 clones, 85% to 95% of them present only once. The specimen was peripheral blood, collected 28 days after the second AZD1222 dose. The receptors come from an adult who received the AZD1222 COVID-19 vaccine. CDR3s include the opening cysteine and the closing phenylalanine or tryptophan. The D gene is left open where the match is weak. Only some rows state a clone size, as once, few, many or a class for expanded clones.

V gene	clone size	D gene	J gene	CDR3 protein	CDR3 DNA
TRBV6-5	.	.	TRBJ2-3	CASGSRGSSGDTQYF	TGTGCCAGCGGAAGCAGGGGATCGAGTGGAGATACGCAGTATTTT
TRBV9	once	.	TRBJ2-1	CASSVQALLYDEQFF	TGTGCCAGCAGCGTTCAGGCCCTTCTCTACGATGAGCAGTTCTTC
TRBV28	.	TRBD1	TRBJ1-2	CASSGGGTVGLRYGYTF	TGTGCCAGCAGCGGGGGAGGGACAGTGGGGCTTCGCTATGGCTACACCTTC
TRBV7-8	.	.	TRBJ1-2	CASSLVEGVGGYTF	TGTGCCAGCAGCTTAGTGGAAGGGGTGGGTGGCTACACCTTC
TRBV28	.	.	TRBJ1-2	CASSFGALSSYGYTF	TGTGCCAGCAGTTTTGGGGCCCTATCGAGCTATGGCTACACCTTC
TRBV19	.	.	TRBJ1-2	CASRPGNYGYTF	TGTGCCAGTAGGCCAGGGAACTATGGCTACACCTTC
TRBV10-3	.	.	TRBJ2-1	CAISESVGEQFF	TGTGCCATCAGTGAGTCGGTCGGGGAGCAGTTCTTC
TRBV7-3	once	.	TRBJ2-3	CASSLTGSRSDTQYF	TGTGCCAGCAGCTTAACGGGGAGTAGGTCTGATACGCAGTATTTT
TRBV3-1/TRBV3-2	few	TRBD1	TRBJ1-6	CASSQGQGNWGTNSPLHF	TGTGCCAGCAGCCAAGGACAGGGCAATTGGGGGACGAATTCACCCCTCCACTTT
TRBV18	.	TRBD1	TRBJ2-5	CASSPGTGASGETQYF	TGTGCCAGCTCACCCGGGACAGGGGCATCGGGAGAGACCCAGTACTTC
TRBV5-1	.	.	TRBJ2-7	CASSLSSTSYEQYF	TGCGCCAGCAGCTTGTCCTCGACCTCCTACGAGCAGTACTTC
TRBV19	.	.	TRBJ1-1	CASTLDRQTTEAFF	TGTGCCAGTACCTTAGACAGGCAAACGACTGAAGCTTTCTTT
TRBV19	.	.	TRBJ2-1	CASSPDSHEQFF	TGTGCCAGTAGTCCGGACTCCCATGAGCAGTTCTTC
TRBV11-2	.	.	TRBJ2-7	CASSLQVSGAPYEQYF	TGTGCCAGCAGCTTGCAGGTTAGCGGTGCCCCCTACGAGCAGTACTTC